The present T cell receptor (beta chain) was sequenced within a study of T cells in Graves' hyperthyroidism and ophthalmopathy. Thyroid ultrasound, orbital computed tomography, clinical symptoms, and serum thyroxine and TRAb underpinned diagnoses. The V gene lost 6 bases and the J gene lost 10 bases, with 16 bases spanning the gap. There are 14 residues in the CDR3. CDR1 MRHNA and CDR2 SNTAGT come from the germline V gene. Amplified TCR beta CDR3 regions derived from RNA transcripts. RT-PCR in the first round (using the HTBI primer set) targeted the TCR CDR3. TCRdb re-called the multiplex PCR reads with MiXCR, one entry per CDR3 protein. Counted here are 380,000 or so distinct CDR3 sequences, about 14% occurring once; the ten biggest clones make up roughly 25%.

This sequence joins TRBV6-4 and TRBJ1-6, with D maybe TRBD1 (6 bases). Sequencing was performed on blood. The receptor was derived from a woman younger than 45 with Graves' hyperthyroidism. The CDR3, as DNA: TGTGCCAGCAGCCAGGGGACGGTAGGATCACCCCTCCACTTT. Protein product: CASSQGTVGSPLHF.